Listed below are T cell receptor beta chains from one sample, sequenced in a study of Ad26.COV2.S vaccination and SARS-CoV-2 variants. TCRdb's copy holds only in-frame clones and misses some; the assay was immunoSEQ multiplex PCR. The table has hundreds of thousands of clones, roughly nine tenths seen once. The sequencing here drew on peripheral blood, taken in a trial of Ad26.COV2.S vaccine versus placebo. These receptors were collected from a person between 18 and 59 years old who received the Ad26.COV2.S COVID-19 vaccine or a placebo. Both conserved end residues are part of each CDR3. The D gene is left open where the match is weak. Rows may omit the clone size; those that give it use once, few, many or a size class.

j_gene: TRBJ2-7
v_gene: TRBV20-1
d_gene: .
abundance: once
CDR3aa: CSASGPSYEQYF
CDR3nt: TGCAGTGCTAGTGGCCCCTCCTACGAGCAGTACTTC

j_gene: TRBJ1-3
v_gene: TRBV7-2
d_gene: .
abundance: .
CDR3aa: CASSLAGESTIYF
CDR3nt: TGTGCCAGCAGTCTAGCGGGAGAGAGCACCATATATTTT

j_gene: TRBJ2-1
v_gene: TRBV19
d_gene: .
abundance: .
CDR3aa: CASSTTGNLNNEQFF
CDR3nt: TGTGCCAGTAGTACTACCGGGAATCTGAACAATGAGCAGTTCTTC

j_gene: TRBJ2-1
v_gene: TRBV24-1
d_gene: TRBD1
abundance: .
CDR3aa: CATSDPRQGSYNEQFF
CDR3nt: TGTGCCACCAGTGACCCACGACAGGGCTCCTACAATGAGCAGTTCTTC

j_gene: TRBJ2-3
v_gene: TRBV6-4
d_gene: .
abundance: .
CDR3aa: CASSDSVGTDTQYF
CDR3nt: TGTGCCAGCAGTGACTCAGTTGGGACAGATACGCAGTATTTT

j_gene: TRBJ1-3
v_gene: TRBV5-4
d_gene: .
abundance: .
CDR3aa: CASSLDGSGNTIYF
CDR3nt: TGTGCCAGCAGCTTGGATGGGTCTGGAAACACCATATATTTT

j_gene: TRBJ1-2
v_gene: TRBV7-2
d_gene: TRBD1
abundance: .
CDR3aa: CASSLFRDSYMYGYTF
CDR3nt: TGTGCCAGCAGCTTATTTAGGGACAGTTACATGTATGGCTACACCTTC

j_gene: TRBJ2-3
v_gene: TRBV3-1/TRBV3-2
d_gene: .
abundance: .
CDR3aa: CASSQFLPDTQYF
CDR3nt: TGTGCCAGCAGCCAGTTTCTCCCAGATACGCAGTATTTT

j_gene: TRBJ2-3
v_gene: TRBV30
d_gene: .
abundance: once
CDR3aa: CARGHTDTQYF
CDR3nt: TGTGCACGGGGTCACACAGATACGCAGTATTTT

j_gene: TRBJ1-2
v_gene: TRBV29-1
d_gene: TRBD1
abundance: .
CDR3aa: CSVDLGQFYGYTF
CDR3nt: TGCAGCGTTGATCTGGGACAGTTCTATGGCTACACCTTC

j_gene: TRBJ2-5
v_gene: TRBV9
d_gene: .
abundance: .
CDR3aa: CASSVASQETQYF
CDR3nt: TGTGCCAGCAGCGTGGCTAGCCAAGAGACCCAGTACTTC

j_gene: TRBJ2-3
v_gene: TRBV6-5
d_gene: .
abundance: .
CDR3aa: CASRQSDTQYF
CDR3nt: TGTGCCAGCAGACAGTCAGATACGCAGTATTTT

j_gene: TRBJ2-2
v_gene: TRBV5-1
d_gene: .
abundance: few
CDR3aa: CASSLDGRWNTGELFF
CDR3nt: TGCGCCAGCAGCTTGGATGGCAGGTGGAACACCGGGGAGCTGTTTTTT

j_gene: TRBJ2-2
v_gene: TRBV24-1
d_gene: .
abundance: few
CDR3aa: CATSALGGARGGGELFF
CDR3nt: TGTGCCACCAGTGCGTTAGGAGGGGCCCGAGGAGGCGGGGAGCTGTTTTTT

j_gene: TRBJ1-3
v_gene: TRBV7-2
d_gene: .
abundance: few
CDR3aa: CASSLVGSVYSGNTIYF
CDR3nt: TGTGCCAGCAGCTTAGTAGGTTCGGTGTACTCTGGAAACACCATATATTTT

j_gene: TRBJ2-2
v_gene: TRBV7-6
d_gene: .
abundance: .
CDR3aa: CASSLLPPVVAGSNTGELFF
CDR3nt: TGTGCCAGCAGCCTACTCCCCCCCGTCGTGGCAGGGTCGAACACCGGGGAGCTGTTTTTT

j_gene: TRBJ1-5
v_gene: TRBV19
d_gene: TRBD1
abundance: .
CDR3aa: CASSGDREPQPQHF
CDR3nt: TGTGCCAGTAGTGGTGACAGGGAGCCCCAGCCCCAGCATTTT

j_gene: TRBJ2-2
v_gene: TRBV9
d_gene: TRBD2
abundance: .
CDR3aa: CASTVSGGAASGELFF
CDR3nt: TGTGCCAGCACGGTGAGCGGGGGCGCAGCGTCCGGGGAGCTGTTTTTT

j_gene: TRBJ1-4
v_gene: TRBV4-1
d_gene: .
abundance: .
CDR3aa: CASRKPGFNEKLFF
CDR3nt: TGCGCCAGCAGGAAGCCGGGGTTTAATGAAAAACTGTTTTTT

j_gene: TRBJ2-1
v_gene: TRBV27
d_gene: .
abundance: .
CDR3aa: CASSLWGASYNEQFF
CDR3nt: TGTGCCAGCAGTTTATGGGGGGCCTCCTACAATGAGCAGTTCTTC

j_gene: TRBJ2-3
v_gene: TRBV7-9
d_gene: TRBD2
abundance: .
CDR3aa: CASSSGLAEALLSTDTQYF
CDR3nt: TGTGCCAGCAGCTCGGGACTAGCGGAAGCACTCCTTAGCACAGATACGCAGTATTTT

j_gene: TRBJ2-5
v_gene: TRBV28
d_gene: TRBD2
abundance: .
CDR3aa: CASSLIFRGGTQETQYF
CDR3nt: TGTGCCAGCAGTTTAATTTTCCGGGGGGGAACCCAAGAGACCCAGTACTTC

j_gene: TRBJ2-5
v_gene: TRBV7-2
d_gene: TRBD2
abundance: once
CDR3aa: CASSLVISGGRGEETQYF
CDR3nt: TGTGCCAGCAGCTTAGTTATCAGCGGGGGTAGAGGGGAAGAGACCCAGTACTTC

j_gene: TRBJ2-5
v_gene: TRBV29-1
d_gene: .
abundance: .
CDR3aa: CSVEDLPWGTETQYF
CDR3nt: TGCAGCGTTGAAGATCTCCCTTGGGGTACTGAGACCCAGTACTTC

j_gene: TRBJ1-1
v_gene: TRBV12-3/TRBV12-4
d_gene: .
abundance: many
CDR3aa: CASSPTGTEAFF
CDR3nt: TGTGCCAGCAGCCCGACCGGCACTGAAGCTTTCTTT

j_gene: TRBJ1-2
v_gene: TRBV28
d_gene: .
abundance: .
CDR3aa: CASGVAGTLSYTF
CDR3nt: TGTGCCAGCGGGGTTGCCGGGACTTTGAGCTACACCTTC

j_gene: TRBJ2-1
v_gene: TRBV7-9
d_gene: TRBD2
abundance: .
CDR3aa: CASSFSGANPNEQFF
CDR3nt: TGTGCCAGCAGCTTTAGCGGGGCCAACCCCAATGAGCAGTTCTTC

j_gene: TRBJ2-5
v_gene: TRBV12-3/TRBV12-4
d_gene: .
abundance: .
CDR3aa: CASSFSRETQYF
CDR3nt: TGTGCCAGCAGTTTTTCTAGAGAGACCCAGTACTTC

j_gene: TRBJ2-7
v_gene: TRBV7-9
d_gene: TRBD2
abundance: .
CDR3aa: CASSNLAGGASEQYF
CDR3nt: TGTGCCAGCAGCAACCTAGCGGGGGGCGCGAGCGAGCAGTACTTC

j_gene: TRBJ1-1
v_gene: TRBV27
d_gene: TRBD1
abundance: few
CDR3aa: CATFGQGRSYTEAFF
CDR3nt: TGTGCCACCTTCGGACAGGGGCGATCGTACACTGAAGCTTTCTTT

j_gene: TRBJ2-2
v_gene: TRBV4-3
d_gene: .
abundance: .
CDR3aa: CASSHGTLTNTGELFF
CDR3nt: TGCGCCAGCAGCCACGGGACACTCACGAACACCGGGGAGCTGTTTTTT

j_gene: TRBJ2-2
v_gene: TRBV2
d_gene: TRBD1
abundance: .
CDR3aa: CASRELYRGTGELFF
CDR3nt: TGTGCCAGCAGGGAACTATACAGGGGCACCGGGGAGCTGTTTTTT

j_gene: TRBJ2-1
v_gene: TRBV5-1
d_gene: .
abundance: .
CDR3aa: CASSRPILSSYNEQFF
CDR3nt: TGCGCCAGCAGCAGACCCATCCTTAGCTCCTACAATGAGCAGTTCTTC

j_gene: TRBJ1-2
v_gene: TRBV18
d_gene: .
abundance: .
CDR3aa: CASSSRRGFGYTF
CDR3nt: TGTGCCAGCTCCTCCCGTAGGGGGTTTGGCTACACCTTC

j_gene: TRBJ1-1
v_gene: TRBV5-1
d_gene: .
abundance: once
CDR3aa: CASSLTYPNTEAFF
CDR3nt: TGCGCCAGCAGCTTGACATACCCGAACACTGAAGCTTTCTTT

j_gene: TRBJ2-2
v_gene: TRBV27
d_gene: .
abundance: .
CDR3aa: CASRAGGITGELFF
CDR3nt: TGTGCCAGCAGGGCAGGGGGGATAACCGGGGAGCTGTTTTTT

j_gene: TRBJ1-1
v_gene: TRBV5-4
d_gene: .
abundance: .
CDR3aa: CASSLWSRDFRGTEAFF
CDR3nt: TGTGCCAGCAGCCTCTGGTCCAGGGACTTTAGGGGCACTGAAGCTTTCTTT

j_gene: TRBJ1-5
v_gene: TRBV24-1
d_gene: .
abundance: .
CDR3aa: CATGGGEGQPQHF
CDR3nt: TGTGCCACCGGAGGTGGGGAGGGCCAGCCCCAGCATTTT

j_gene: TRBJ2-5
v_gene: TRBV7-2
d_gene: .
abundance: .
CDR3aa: CASSLLAAKETQYF
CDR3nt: TGTGCCAGCAGCTTACTAGCAGCCAAAGAGACCCAGTACTTC